The 31 T cell receptor beta chains below come from one sample, sequenced in a study of blood T cell repertoires in COVID-19. Sequenced by immunoSEQ multiplex PCR; TCRdb stores in-frame clones only, minus some. This sample yields about 170,000 clones, of which around 85% are seen a single time; 5.5% to 8% belongs to the top ten. The sequenced sample was peripheral blood. The receptor source for this set is an elderly man with COVID-19, enrolled during active disease.

The chain uses TRBV28 and TRBJ1-2; tentative D call: TRBD1 (5 bases). Per germline, CDR1 MDHEN and CDR2 SYDVKM. Trimming shortened V by 2 bases and J by 8 bases, and 15 bases separated the two germline ends. The CDR3 length is 14 residues. The CDR3 coding sequence is TGTGCCAGCAGTTTAGGGGGGAAAGTTGGCGGCTACACCTTC. This translates into CASSLGGKVGGYTF.

The genes are TRBV10-3 and TRBJ1-2, with 9 bases lining up with TRBD1. V lost 1 base and J lost 0; bases outside the gene matches: 0. The CDR3 covers 15 residues. Germline CDR1 and CDR2: ENHRY and SYGVKD. The CDR3 reads CAISEWTGANYGYTF. The CDR3 DNA is TGTGCCATCAGTGAGTGGACAGGGGCTAACTATGGCTACACCTTC.

This clone was counted between two and nine times. CDR3 sequence: CAISAQVDTEAFF. For the CDR3, the DNA is TGTGCCATCAGTGCACAGGTGGACACTGAAGCTTTCTTT. This sequence joins TRBV10-3 and TRBJ1-1; tentative D call: TRBD1 (5 bases). CDR3 length equals 13 residues. CDR1 is ENHRY, CDR2 SYGVKD, per germline. Between the trimmed V and J ends, which lost 4 bases and 3 bases, there was a span of 9 bases.

The V gene is TRBV5-1, the J gene TRBJ2-5; tentatively, D is TRBD1 (5 bases). The CDR3 loop spans 13 amino acids. CDR1 and CDR2 (germline): SGHRS, YFSETQ. V was clipped by 0 bases and J by 4 bases, with 7 bases between them. For the CDR3, the DNA is TGCGCCAGCAGCTTGGACAGGTTAGAGACCCAGTACTTC. Translating it yields CASSLDRLETQYF.

Worth noting for this clone: Other nucleotide sequences in the sample specify the same CDR3. The chain uses TRBV7-9 and TRBJ1-2, with D perhaps TRBD1 (5 bases). With 3 bases removed from V and 4 bases from J, the gap between germline ends came to 6 bases. The CDR3 runs 12 residues. The germline gives CDR1 SEHNR, CDR2 FQNEAQ (reference sequence). CDR3 nucleotide sequence: TGTGCCAGCAGCTTGGGGCTCTATGGCTACACCTTC. Its protein product is CASSLGLYGYTF.

The V gene is TRBV14, the J gene TRBJ1-3; the D is unclear. The ends were cut back, 5 bases at V and 1 base at J, with 9 bases in the middle. CDR1 and CDR2 from the germline V gene are SGHDN and FVKESK. The CDR3 length is 14 residues. Here the CDR3 DNA reads TGTGCCAGCAGCACCTCCAGGTCTGGAAACACCATATATTTT. It encodes CASSTSRSGNTIYF.

The gene calls are TRBV5-5 and TRBJ1-4; TRBD1 aligns across 7 bases. CDR3 length: 17 residues. Germline values: CDR1 SGHKS, CDR2 YYEKEE (reference sequence). The junction had 9 bases not matched to a gene; V was cut back by 2 bases and J by 2 bases. The CDR3 DNA follows: TGTGCCAGCAGCTTATCCAGGGGGGTTGTTACTAATGAAAAACTGTTTTTT. Amino acid sequence: CASSLSRGVVTNEKLFF.

The chain links TRBV9 to TRBJ2-4; 7 bases are shared with TRBD1. Germline CDR1 is SGDLS and CDR2 is YYNGEE. V shed 0 bases and J 6 bases; nucleotides not matched to a gene: 12. CDR3 length: 17 amino acids. CDR3 bases: TGTGCCAGCAGCGTAGGGAATCAGGCGTCAGGGGGAAACATTCAGTACTTC. It yields the protein CASSVGNQASGGNIQYF.

The sample holds one count of this clone. J is TRBJ2-5 and V is TRBV9; TRBD2 matches at 11 bases. From germline, CDR1 is SGDLS and CDR2 YYNGEE. This CDR3 spans 15 amino acids. Trimming at V came to 0 bases and at J to 5 bases, leaving 3 bases not matched to a gene. CDR3 nucleotide sequence: TGTGCCAGCAGCGTAGAACTAGCGGGGGTCGAGACCCAGTACTTC. Protein: CASSVELAGVETQYF. The whole variable domain, filled in from reference TRBV9 and TRBJ2-5, reads DSGVTQTPKHLITATGQRVTLRCSPRSGDLSVYWYQQSLDQGLQFLIQYYNGEERAKGNILERFSAQQFPDLHSELNLSSLELGDSALYFCASSVELAGVETQYFGPGTRLLVL.

V gene TRBV7-3 combines with J gene TRBJ2-3, with 9 bases fitting TRBD2. In germline, CDR1 is SGHTA, CDR2 FQGTGA. CDR3 length: 15 residues. V dropped 5 bases and J dropped 4; count of bases not matched to a gene: 7. This chain's CDR3 is CASSTLAGRSDTQYF. CDR3 coding DNA: TGTGCCAGCAGCACCCTAGCGGGGCGGTCAGATACGCAGTATTTT.

V gene TRBV2 combines with J gene TRBJ2-3; 8 nucleotides align to TRBD1. The V gene end was trimmed by 4 bases and the J gene end by 0 bases; junction bases not matched to a gene: 3. The CDR3 consists of 15 residues. Germline V gene sequence: CDR1 SNHLY, CDR2 FYNNEI. Here the CDR3 reads CASSGQGSSTDTQYF. CDR3 coding DNA: TGTGCCAGCAGTGGACAGGGGTCTAGCACAGATACGCAGTATTTT.

The rearrangement links TRBV6-5 to TRBJ2-2, with 7 nucleotides matching TRBD2. V dropped 4 bases and J dropped 1; count of bases not matched to a gene: 3. The germline gives CDR1 MNHEY, CDR2 SVGAGI. The CDR3 loop spans 15 amino acids. Here the CDR3 DNA reads TGTGCCAGCAGTTGGGGAGGGGAGAACACCGGGGAGCTGTTTTTT. This translates into CASSWGGENTGELFF.

The chain is built from TRBV5-1 and TRBJ2-5; 8 positions match TRBD1. V lost 0 bases to trimming and J lost 5 bases; unmatched junction nucleotides: 6. This CDR3 region has 15 residues. CDR1 is SGHRS and CDR2 is YFSETQ in the germline V gene. This CDR3 is CASSLADRGHETQYF. CDR3 DNA: TGCGCCAGCAGCTTGGCCGACAGGGGCCACGAGACCCAGTACTTC.

The rearrangement links TRBV5-5 to TRBJ1-2; D gene uncertain. The CDR3 totals 13 residues. The germline gives CDR1 SGHKS, CDR2 YYEKEE (reference sequence). V was cut by 0 bases and J by 5 bases, with 8 bases left in between. DNA of the CDR3: TGTGCCAGCAGCTTGGAACCGGAGTATGGCTACACCTTC. Its translation is CASSLEPEYGYTF. The variable domain in full, completed from reference TRBV5-5 and TRBJ1-2, reads DAGVTQSPTHLIKTRGQQVTLRCSPISGHKSVSWYQQVLGQGPQFIFQYYEKEERGRGNFPDRFSARQFPNYSSELNVNALLLGDSALYLCASSLEPEYGYTFGSGTRLTVV.

This clone was counted ten times or more. The chain carries TRBV15 and TRBJ1-2, with 9 nucleotides matching TRBD1. Germline assignment: CDR1 LNHNV and CDR2 YYDKDF (reference sequence). The CDR3 has 15 residues. The V and J ends lost 3 bases and 1 base, in that order; junction bases with no gene match: 3. The CDR3 here is CATSRMGQGNYGYTF. The CDR3 DNA follows: TGTGCCACCAGCAGGATGGGACAGGGTAACTATGGCTACACCTTC.

V and J are TRBV7-9 and TRBJ1-2; TRBD1 matches at 8 bases. The junction had 6 bases not matched to a gene; V was cut back by 5 bases and J by 4 bases. CDR3 length: 14 amino acids. Germline CDR1 reads SEHNR; CDR2 reads FQNEAQ (reference sequence). The CDR3 is CASSPWDRLYGYTF. For the CDR3, the DNA is TGTGCCAGCAGCCCCTGGGACAGGCTCTATGGCTACACCTTC.

Written as DNA, the CDR3 is TGCAGCGTTATCACAAGCTATGGCTACACCTTC. It codes for CSVITSYGYTF. The chain carries TRBV29-1 and TRBJ1-2, with unresolved D. V was cut by 5 bases and J by 4 bases, with 8 bases left in between. This CDR3 spans 11 amino acids. Germline CDR1 is SQVTM and CDR2 is ANQGSEA.

This chain joins TRBV5-1 and TRBJ1-1; D possibly corresponds to TRBD1 (6 bases). Trimming removed 3 bases from V and 1 base from J, with 16 bases in between. Germline CDR1 and CDR2: SGHRS and YFSETQ. This CDR3 region has 16 residues. CDR3 DNA sequence: TGCGCCAGCAGCTACTTATCATTACAGGGGAACACTGAAGCTTTCTTT. Its translation is CASSYLSLQGNTEAFF.

V usage is TRBV6-5 and J usage is TRBJ2-7; 12 nucleotides match TRBD1. Per the germline V gene, CDR1 is MNHEY and CDR2 is SVGAGI. The length of the CDR3 is 15 residues. With 6 bases clipped from V and 4 bases from J, the junction kept 7 bases outside the gene matches. The CDR3 DNA reads as TGTGCCAGCAGCCCCGGGACAGGGGGCATGTACGAGCAGTACTTC. Its protein product is CASSPGTGGMYEQYF.

This clone was observed a few times. The chain combines TRBV6-5 with TRBJ1-2; a possible D gene is TRBD1 (6 bases). This CDR3 is built from 13 residues. CDR1 is MNHEY, CDR2 SVGAGI, per germline. V lost 2 bases and J 11 bases, leaving 15 bases between the germline ends. The CDR3 coding sequence is TGTGCCAGCAGTTACCCCGGGACAAGGGGATACACCTTC. Its protein is CASSYPGTRGYTF.

This chain's CDR3 is CASSPPGGFGNTIYF. CDR3 nucleotide sequence: TGTGCCAGCAGCCCGCCCGGGGGTTTTGGAAACACCATATATTTT. V and J are TRBV9 and TRBJ1-3, with D possibly matching TRBD1 (5 bases). The germline CDR1 and CDR2 sequences are SGDLS and YYNGEE. This CDR3 contains 15 residues. Trimming stripped 4 bases from V and 3 bases from J, with 14 bases between.

The J gene is TRBJ1-1, the V gene TRBV7-2; D not certain. V was shortened by 5 bases and J by 8 bases, with 15 bases between the two germline ends. The germline V gene has CDR1 SGHTA and CDR2 FQGNSA. The CDR3 is 13 residues long. The CDR3 loop reads CASSPAAGREAFF. The CDR3 DNA follows: TGTGCCAGCAGCCCGGCCGCGGGGAGGGAAGCTTTCTTT.

The chain has TRBV7-2 and TRBJ1-6, with no clear D. Per the germline V gene, CDR1 is SGHTA and CDR2 is FQGNSA. The CDR3 loop spans 13 amino acids. Trimming took off 5 bases at V and 10 bases at J, with 12 bases between the two ends. CDR3 protein: CASSPGVWSPLHF. The CDR3 coding sequence is TGTGCCAGCAGCCCCGGTGTATGGTCACCCCTCCACTTT.

V and J are TRBV23-1 and TRBJ2-7; 9 nucleotides match TRBD1. Being an ORF, TRBV23-1 has a function that is uncertain. The CDR3 runs 17 residues. The V segment lost 4 bases and the J segment 4 bases; nucleotides outside the gene matches: 14. CDR3 sequence: CASSPGTGKFSVYEQYF. Here the CDR3 DNA reads TGCGCCAGCAGTCCCGGGACAGGGAAATTTTCAGTTTACGAGCAGTACTTC.

The V call is TRBV3-1 (or the pseudogene TRBV3-2), the J call TRBJ1-2, with D uncertain. Trimming took 2 bases from V and 0 from J, leaving 7 bases between them. This CDR3 is built from 14 residues. CDR1 LGHDT and CDR2 YNNKEL come from the germline V gene (reference sequence). The DNA for the CDR3 is TGTGCCAGCAGCCAAAGGGAGTCTAACTATGGCTACACCTTC. Its translation is CASSQRESNYGYTF.

The V and J genes are TRBV19 and TRBJ2-1, with 7 bases that match TRBD1. The CDR3 covers 15 residues. V lost 4 bases to trimming and J lost 2 bases; unmatched junction nucleotides: 5. CDR1 LNHDA and CDR2 SQIVND come from the germline V gene (reference sequence). CDR3 in DNA: TGTGCCAGTAGTAAAGGGGGCCTGGCCTACAATGAGCAGTTCTTC. This codes for CASSKGGLAYNEQFF.

The chain is built from TRBV5-1 and TRBJ2-1, with D perhaps TRBD1 (7 bases). The germline V gene has CDR1 SGHRS and CDR2 YFSETQ. V was pared by 3 bases and J by 8 bases, with 15 bases between. The CDR3 has 14 residues. CDR3 protein: CASSWGAGGDEQFF. The CDR3 bases are TGCGCCAGCAGCTGGGGGGCAGGGGGTGATGAGCAGTTCTTC.

The chain uses TRBV6-6 and TRBJ2-7; 7 positions agree with TRBD1. The V segment lost 6 bases and the J segment 4 bases; nucleotides outside the gene matches: 9. The CDR3 has 14 residues. Germline V gene data show CDR1 as MNHNY and CDR2 as SVGAGI (reference sequence). The CDR3 reads CASRSGQMSYEQYF. The CDR3 nucleotides read TGTGCCAGCAGGTCGGGACAGATGTCTTACGAGCAGTACTTC.

V usage is TRBV9 and J usage is TRBJ2-2; TRBD2 matches 8 bases. Germline CDR1 reads SGDLS; CDR2 reads YYNGEE. Trimming took 0 bases from V and 5 from J; bases not matched to a gene: 3. The CDR3 is 15 amino acids. This CDR3 reads CASSVAGGGTGELFF. The CDR3 DNA follows: TGTGCCAGCAGCGTAGCCGGGGGGGGAACCGGGGAGCTGTTTTTT.

V gene TRBV6-6 combines with J gene TRBJ2-2; 7 bases agree with TRBD1. V shed 6 bases, J shed 7 bases, and the junction held 11 bases outside the gene matches. The CDR3 spans 15 residues. Germline V gene sequence: CDR1 MNHNY, CDR2 SVGAGI (reference sequence). The CDR3 region has the DNA TGTGCCAGCAGGAAAGAGGGGGCGCTAGGCGGGGAGCTGTTTTTT. Protein sequence: CASRKEGALGGELFF.

The chain carries TRBV3-1 (or the pseudogene TRBV3-2) and TRBJ2-7; possibly TRBD1 for D (6 bases). Germline V gene data show CDR1 as LGHDT and CDR2 as YNNKEL (reference sequence). The CDR3 runs 12 residues. V dropped 4 bases and J dropped 3 bases, with 7 bases sitting between them. In DNA, the CDR3 is TGTGCCAGCAGCCGGGACATCTACGAGCAGTACTTC. Encoded protein: CASSRDIYEQYF.